This T cell receptor (beta chain) was captured by sequencing in a study of CD4 T cells in relation to SARS-CoV-2 and coronaviruses. Study background: TCR beta CDR3s were sequenced after approximately ten-day antigen culture of PBMCs. The negative reference was HIV-1 Nef peptide pool or peptide-free culture. Study-wide results and limits: Crossreactive clones expanded significantly less to SARS-CoV-2 than monoreactive clones.

The method was immunoSEQ multiplex PCR; TCRdb's version includes in-frame clones alone and lacks a portion of them. The sample records 22,000 or so clones, 75% to 85% being singletons. CDR3 length: 12 residues. Trimming removed 2 bases at V and 4 bases at J, with 5 bases between. For this clone: Its antigen is still unknown.

Before the COVID-19 pandemic, during about 2011-2019, CD4+ T cells were taken from unexposed donors. CD4+ T cells were isolated from the cells after around 9 days of culture. On days 3 and 7, cultures got half fresh IL-2 medium. This clonotype was sampled from a human donor in good health. Sequencing was carried out using CD4+ T cells from PBMCs, cultured in vitro. The rearrangement uses TRBV12-3 or TRBV12-4 and TRBJ1-1, with D unclear. DNA of the CDR3: TGTGCCAGCAGTTTATCACTCACTGAAGCTTTCTTT. It specifies CASSLSLTEAFF.